This T cell receptor beta chain was captured by sequencing in a study of OX40 agonist ivuxolimab in advanced cancers. About the full investigation: Ivuxolimab was an agonistic, fully human IgG2 monoclonal antibody directed against OX40 (CD134), a costimulatory receptor. Patients were allowed to have had prior anti-PD-1, anti-PD-L1 or anti-CTLA-4 therapy, and around two fifths of the dose-escalation patients had been treated with checkpoint inhibitors. Intravenous ivuxolimab was administered to patients every 2 weeks at six dose levels: 0.01, 0.1, 0.3, 1.5, 3 and 10 mg/kg. The purpose of peripheral TCRbeta sequencing was to test whether ivuxolimab changed TCR sequence diversity and led to clonal T-cell expansion. The paper describes the monotherapy dose-escalation part (N of about 50 patients) of the phase I trial of ivuxolimab. Three dose-escalation patients achieved partial responses, one with hepatocellular carcinoma and two with cutaneous melanoma. Of the approximately 50 dose-escalation patients, hepatocellular carcinoma was present in approximately 20, melanoma in around 15, renal cell carcinoma in 9 and head and neck cancer in 9. The dose-escalation cohort was about 86% male with a mean age of roughly 62 years, ranging from roughly 23 to 90.

The germline ends are 4 bases apart after V is trimmed by 4 bases and J by 2 bases. The germline V gene encodes CDR1 SGHDT and CDR2 YYEEEE. Including cysteine and phenylalanine, the CDR3 has 11 amino acids. Only CDR3 DNA remains: 33 bases, in frame from the first base. The full study reports these points: At doses of 0.1 to 3.0 mg/kg, clonal expansion of both CD4+ and CD8+ blood T cells was observed from baseline to week 6. In the 0.1-3.0 mg/kg groups, partial responders were among the patients with the lowest normalized peripheral clonal expansion, particularly in CD8+ T cells. The antigen specificity of the clonally expanded peripheral T cells was not determined. Low levels of normalized T-cell clonal expansion were also seen in some patients who did not respond. After ivuxolimab, more expanded clones were found on average in CD8+ T cells than in CD4+ T cells.

Concerning this clone: Its antigen has not been determined. Per-nucleotide qualities are absent, and no much larger clonotype sits a single base away.

The trial excluded patients who had a history of autoimmune disease or who were on systemic immunosuppression. In every dose cohort, peripheral blood was drawn for TCR sequencing at baseline, cycle 4 day 1, and cycle 7 day 1. The samples were taken from a phase I, first-in-human, multicenter, open-label dose-escalation trial of ivuxolimab. Adults with locally advanced or metastatic head and neck squamous cell, hepatocellular, melanoma or renal cell carcinoma were enrolled in the trial. CD4+ and CD8+ T cells were sorted separately from peripheral blood before TCR sequencing. For sequencing of the TCRbeta CDR3 region, genomic DNA was extracted from the sorted cells. TCRbeta CDR3 regions were sequenced using the immunoSEQ Assay. As stored in TCRdb, this immuneACCESS dataset retains in-frame rearrangements with V and J assigned. A fraction of the clones does not appear; measured against another copy, unresolved V genes explain less than half of the discrepancy, and the remainder lacks a known reason. This sample has about 21,000 clones in its table, and 88% of those were observed once. Of the sample, about 11% is held by the ten largest clones.

This sample comprised CD4+ or CD8+ T cells sorted from blood, obtained in a trial of the OX40 agonist ivuxolimab. The chain is made from TRBV5-6 and TRBJ2-7; confidence is insufficient to name the D gene. The clonotype comes from an adult with an advanced solid tumor such as melanoma, head and neck, liver or kidney cancer. DNA sequence: TGTGCCAGCAGCCAAACCTACGAGCAGTACTTC. This yields the protein CASSQTYEQYF. Full variable domain (CDR3 extended with the reference TRBV5-6 and TRBJ2-7 proteins): DAGVTQSPTHLIKTRGQQVTLRCSPKSGHDTVSWYQQALGQGPQFIFQYYEEEERQRGNFPDRFSGHQFPNYSSELNVNALLLGDSALYLCASSQTYEQYFGPGTRLTVT.